This T cell receptor beta chain was recorded in a study of PD-L1 blockade in urothelial cancer. About the research overall: Patients with male sex and bladder-origin urothelial cancer accounted for about 85% of the 29 enrolled.

Time point specified: peripheral blood 6 weeks after treatment start. Patients in the study were battling locally advanced or metastatic urothelial carcinoma. Clones were read by immunoSEQ multiplex PCR, and TCRdb kept only the in-frame ones, dropping some. The table has around 62,000 clones, around nine tenths seen once. This sequence was found in a man in his 60s with urothelial cancer. The sample here was PBMCs, taken around atezolizumab (anti-PD-L1) treatment.

The CDR3: CAISESPLAEGPGELFF. The CDR3 DNA is TGTGCCATCAGTGAGTCCCCCCTAGCGGAGGGCCCCGGGGAGCTGTTTTTT. The V call is TRBV10-3, the J call TRBJ2-2; 7 bases are shared with TRBD2. V lost 0 bases and J lost 6; bases outside the gene matches: 10. This CDR3 region has 17 residues. Germline assignment: CDR1 ENHRY and CDR2 SYGVKD.